This T cell receptor (beta chain) was retrieved from a study of patients and donors after allogeneic stem cell transplantation. TCRdb fed the RT-PCR reads into MiXCR, producing one record per CDR3 protein. Of roughly 960,000 distinct CDR3 sequences in the sample, about 20% were seen once. This CDR3 is 13 amino acids long. Per germline, CDR1 SGHKS and CDR2 YYEKEE (reference sequence). V shed 5 bases and J shed 0 bases, with 8 bases lying between them. This clonotype has more than one count but fewer than ten. The sequence derives from a human donor who was either an allogeneic HSCT recipient or a stem cell or donor lymphocyte infusion donor (not recorded which). It is not recorded whose cells these are; they may come from a transplant donor. The rearrangement links TRBV5-5 to TRBJ1-2; no clear D gene. Sequencing was done on a sample of blood, either unsorted or a sorted T cell fraction (not recorded which). The CDR3, as DNA: TGTGCCAGCAGTGTTCAAGCTAACTATGGCTACACCTTC. Amino acid sequence: CASSVQANYGYTF.